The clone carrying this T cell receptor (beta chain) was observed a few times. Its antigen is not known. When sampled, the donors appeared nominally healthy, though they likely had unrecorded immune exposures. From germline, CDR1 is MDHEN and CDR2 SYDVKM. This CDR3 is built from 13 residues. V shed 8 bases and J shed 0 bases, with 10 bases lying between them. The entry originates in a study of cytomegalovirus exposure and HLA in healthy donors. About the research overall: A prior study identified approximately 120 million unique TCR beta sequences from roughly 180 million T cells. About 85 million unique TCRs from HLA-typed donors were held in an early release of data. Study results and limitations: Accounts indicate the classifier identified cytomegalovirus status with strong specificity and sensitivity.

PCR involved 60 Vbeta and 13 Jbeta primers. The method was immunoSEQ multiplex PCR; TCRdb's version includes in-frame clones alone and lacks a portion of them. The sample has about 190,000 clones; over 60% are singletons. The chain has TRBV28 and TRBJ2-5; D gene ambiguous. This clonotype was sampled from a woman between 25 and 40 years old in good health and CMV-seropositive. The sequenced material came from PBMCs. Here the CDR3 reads CASVTPYQETQYF. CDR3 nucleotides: TGTGCCAGCGTCACACCGTACCAAGAGACCCAGTACTTC.